These 4 T cell receptor beta chains came from one sample sequenced in a study of T-cell memory formation after mild COVID-19. A single record per CDR3 protein comes from TCRdb applying MiXCR to the 5' RACE reads. This table holds a few hundred thousand distinct CDR3 sequences, 16% found once. The material sequenced was PBMCs or a T cell subset sorted from them (not recorded which). These receptors were collected from a man aged 18 to 30 who had mild COVID-19 (a few samples of this study predate the infection). Cell type and time point are not known.

This clonotype was recorded a few times. This CDR3 is CASRASGSFTGELFF. In DNA form, the CDR3 reads TGTGCCAGCAGGGCTAGCGGGTCCTTCACCGGGGAGCTGTTTTTT. This chain links TRBV14 with TRBJ2-2; 8 positions agree with TRBD2. Germline CDR1 is SGHDN and CDR2 is FVKESK. The CDR3 extends over 15 amino acids. V lost 6 bases to trimming and J lost 4 bases; unmatched junction nucleotides: 7.

The rearrangement uses TRBV29-1 and TRBJ1-4; 12 bases agree with TRBD1. Germline CDR1 SQVTM, CDR2 ANQGSEA. The CDR3 sequence is 13 residues long. V gave up 6 bases and J gave up 6 bases; unmatched junction bases: 2. The CDR3 sequence is CSVGTGGDEKLFF. The CDR3 DNA reads TGCAGCGTCGGGACAGGGGGCGATGAAAAACTGTTTTTT.

CDR3 bases: TGTGCCAGCAGTTTCCGGGGTAGCAATCAGCCCCAGCATTTT. Encoded protein: CASSFRGSNQPQHF. The chain has TRBV12-3 or TRBV12-4 and TRBJ1-5; the D is unclear. The CDR3 length is 14 residues. Trimming took off 3 bases at V and 0 bases at J, with 6 bases between the two ends.

The chain carries TRBV7-9 and TRBJ2-4; 7 bases map to TRBD1. The V gene's germline CDR1 is SEHNR and CDR2 FQNEAQ (reference sequence). The CDR3 covers 16 residues. Unmatched junction bases numbered 10, after V lost 5 bases and J lost 3 bases. The CDR3 region has the DNA TGTGCCAGCAGCCCTCAGGGGGTACTTGACAAAAACATTCAGTACTTC. It encodes CASSPQGVLDKNIQYF. The full variable domain, completed using reference TRBV7-9 and TRBJ2-4, is DTGVSQNPRHKITKRGQNVTFRCDPISEHNRLYWYRQTLGQGPEFLTYFQNEAQLEKSRLLSDRFSAERPKGSFSTLEIQRTEQGDSAMYLCASSPQGVLDKNIQYFGAGTRLSVL.